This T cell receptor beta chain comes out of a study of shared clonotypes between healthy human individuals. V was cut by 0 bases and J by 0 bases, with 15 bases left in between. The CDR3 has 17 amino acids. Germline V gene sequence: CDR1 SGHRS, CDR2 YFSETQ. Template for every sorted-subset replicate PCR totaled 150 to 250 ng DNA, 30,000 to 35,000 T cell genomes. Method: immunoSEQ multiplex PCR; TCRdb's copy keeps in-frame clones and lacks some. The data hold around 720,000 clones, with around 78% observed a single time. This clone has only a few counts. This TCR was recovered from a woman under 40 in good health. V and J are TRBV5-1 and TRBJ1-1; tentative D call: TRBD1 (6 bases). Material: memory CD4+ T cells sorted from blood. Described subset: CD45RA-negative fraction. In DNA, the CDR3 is TGCGCCAGCAGCTTGGCTGGAGGGGGGCGGATGAACACTGAAGCTTTCTTT. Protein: CASSLAGGGRMNTEAFF.